Following are 28 T cell receptor beta chains from one sample sequenced in a study of CD8 T cells in ankylosing spondylitis. TCRdb reprocessed the 5' RACE reads with MiXCR, giving one entry per CDR3 protein. Counted here are 200,000 to 300,000 distinct CDR3 sequences, roughly a tenth occurring once; the ten biggest clones make up around 2.6%. Sequencing input: blood, either unsorted or a sorted T cell fraction (not recorded which). The receptor set was obtained from a male donor with ankylosing spondylitis or in good health (not recorded which).

This clonotype was counted a few times. V usage is TRBV7-9 and J usage is TRBJ1-2, with a weak D call TRBD1 (5 bases). Germline loops: CDR1 SEHNR, CDR2 FQNEAQ (reference sequence). The germline V and J ends were trimmed by 2 bases and 8 bases, with 15 bases remaining between them. CDR3 length equals 14 residues. The DNA for the CDR3 is TGTGCCAGCAGCTTATCGGCGGGCGGGGCGGGCTACACCTTC. It encodes CASSLSAGGAGYTF.

In its sample, this clonotype was seen many times. The chain combines TRBV5-4 with TRBJ2-1; 10 positions match TRBD1. Germline-derived CDR1 and CDR2 are SGHNT and YYREEE (reference sequence). V gave up 2 bases and J gave up 6 bases; unmatched junction bases: 8. This CDR3 comprises 16 residues. The CDR3 protein is CASSFDGGQGFNEQFF. The CDR3 DNA reads as TGTGCCAGCAGCTTCGATGGGGGACAGGGGTTCAATGAGCAGTTCTTC.

This clonotype has a count of ten or more. The chain joins TRBV12-3 or TRBV12-4 to TRBJ1-2; a possible D gene is TRBD1 (6 bases). Trimming removed 8 bases at V and 4 bases at J, with 14 bases between. The CDR3 spans 13 residues. The CDR3 is CASQGGASYGYTF. CDR3 sequence (DNA): TGTGCCAGCCAAGGGGGGGCTTCCTATGGCTACACCTTC.

In its sample, this clonotype was seen many times. The rearrangement uses TRBV23-1 and TRBJ2-5; D is perhaps TRBD1 or TRBD2 (6 bases each). TRBV23-1 counts as an open reading frame of uncertain function. V lost 9 bases, J lost 4 bases, and 27 bases lay in between. The length of the CDR3 is 17 residues. The CDR3 DNA reads as TGCGCCAGTCGCCCGTACCGGCCGACCCGGGGGCGAGAGACCCAGTACTTC. It encodes CASRPYRPTRGRETQYF.

The rearrangement links TRBV7-2 to TRBJ1-1, with 7 bases lining up with TRBD1. Germline values: CDR1 SGHTA, CDR2 FQGNSA. The CDR3 has 15 residues. Losses at the gene ends were 4 bases for V and 0 bases for J; bases not matched to a gene: 5. CDR3 residues: CASSSGGGVNTEAFF. CDR3 nucleotides: TGTGCCAGCAGCTCGGGAGGGGGCGTGAACACTGAAGCTTTCTTT.

The gene calls are TRBV4-1 and TRBJ1-2; D remains unclear. V lost 1 base to trimming and J lost 5 bases, with 8 bases between them. This CDR3 spans 13 amino acids. The V gene's germline CDR1 is MGHRA and CDR2 YSYEKL. CDR3 region: CASSQGVGYGYTF. The CDR3 bases are TGCGCCAGCAGCCAAGGTGTTGGGTATGGCTACACCTTC.

This clonotype was seen at least ten times. V is TRBV7-2 and J is TRBJ1-1; D remains ambiguous. V dropped 7 bases and J dropped 4 bases, with 7 bases sitting between them. Germline lookup yields CDR1 SGHTA and CDR2 FQGNSA. The CDR3 spans 11 residues. The CDR3 DNA reads TGTGCCAGCACCGCGGGCACTGAAGCTTTCTTT. Protein product: CASTAGTEAFF.

The V gene is TRBV5-6, the J gene TRBJ2-7; 10 bases agree with TRBD1. With V trimmed by 2 bases and J by 2 bases, 4 bases remained unmatched. This CDR3 has 15 residues. Per the germline V gene, CDR1 is SGHDT and CDR2 is YYEEEE. In DNA form, the CDR3 reads TGTGCCAGCAGCTTCTTGGGGACAGGGGCCTACGAGCAGTACTTC. Protein sequence: CASSFLGTGAYEQYF.

The genes are TRBV10-3 and TRBJ2-6; D gene unclear. The germline V and J ends were trimmed by 3 bases and 11 bases, with 8 bases remaining between them. CDR1 ENHRY and CDR2 SYGVKD come from the germline V gene. CDR3 length: 12 residues. The CDR3 DNA follows: TGTGCCATCAGTGACGTTCAGGACGTCCTGACTTTC. Translated, it gives CAISDVQDVLTF.

Ten or more counts support this clonotype. This rearrangement joins TRBV9 to TRBJ2-1; D remains ambiguous. The CDR3 totals 14 residues. The germline gives CDR1 SGDLS, CDR2 YYNGEE. V dropped 1 base and J dropped 7 bases, with 12 bases sitting between them. Here the CDR3 DNA reads TGTGCCAGCAGCGTATTGTCGCTGGGGAATGAGCAGTTCTTC. This encodes CASSVLSLGNEQFF.

This clonotype came up a few times. The rearrangement joins TRBV6-1 to TRBJ1-5; D may be TRBD1 (6 bases). Per germline, CDR1 MNHNS and CDR2 SASEGT. The length of the CDR3 is 13 residues. V dropped 9 bases and J dropped 7 bases, with 16 bases sitting between them. As DNA, the CDR3 is TGTGCCAGTCGAGGGGGGGGGAGACAGCCCCAGCATTTT. Amino acids: CASRGGGRQPQHF.

This clonotype was recorded many times. The chain recombines TRBV3-1 with TRBJ2-7; 9 nucleotides agree with TRBD2. CDR1 is LGHDT and CDR2 is YNNKEL in the germline V gene (reference sequence). The J segment lost 4 bases and the V segment lost 7 bases, leaving 8 bases of the junction unmatched. The CDR3 is 14 residues long. CDR3 DNA sequence: TGTGCCAGCACCGACGGACTAGCGTCGTACGAGCAGTACTTC. Its translation is CASTDGLASYEQYF.

The chain is built from TRBV15 and TRBJ2-7; D tentatively reads TRBD1 or TRBD2 (6 bases each). CDR1 and CDR2 (germline): LNHNV, YYDKDF (reference sequence). V was clipped by 0 bases and J by 7 bases, with 22 bases between them. CDR3 length: 17 amino acids. DNA of the CDR3: TGTGCCACCAGCAGAGATTTAGGTCTAGGGGGGCTGTGGGAGCAGTACTTC. Translating it yields CATSRDLGLGGLWEQYF.

This clonotype was seen ten or more times. The chain recombines TRBV28 with TRBJ1-5, with D tentatively TRBD1 (5 bases). The CDR3 loop spans 13 amino acids. Germline lookup yields CDR1 MDHEN and CDR2 SYDVKM. V lost 3 bases and J 5 bases, leaving 8 bases between the germline ends. CDR3 sequence reads: CASSFRGDQPQHF. The CDR3 bases are TGTGCCAGCAGTTTCCGGGGGGATCAGCCCCAGCATTTT.

This clonotype has at least ten counts. The J gene is TRBJ2-1, the V gene TRBV5-1, with 12 positions matching TRBD2. With V trimmed by 3 bases and J by 4 bases, 2 bases remained unmatched. The CDR3 loop spans 15 amino acids. Germline CDR1 and CDR2: SGHRS and YFSETQ. CDR3 DNA: TGCGCCAGCAGCTGGACTAGCGGGACATACAATGAGCAGTTCTTC. Translated, it gives CASSWTSGTYNEQFF. Using reference TRBV5-1 and TRBJ2-1 for the parts outside the CDR3, the full variable domain is KAGVTQTPRYLIKTRGQQVTLSCSPISGHRSVSWYQQTPGQGLQFLFEYFSETQRNKGNFPGRFSGRQFSNSRSEMNVSTLELGDSALYLCASSWTSGTYNEQFFGPGTRLTVL.

This clonotype showed up just a few times. The genes are TRBV4-1 and TRBJ1-5, with D possibly matching TRBD1 (5 bases). The CDR3 covers 14 residues. Trimming took 0 bases from V and 6 from J, leaving 9 bases between them. In germline, CDR1 is MGHRA, CDR2 YSYEKL. CDR3 in amino acids: CASSQEMGGQPQHF. The CDR3 DNA sequence: TGCGCCAGCAGCCAAGAAATGGGGGGTCAGCCCCAGCATTTT.

This clonotype was observed many times. The chain combines TRBV20-1 with TRBJ1-3, with a tentative D call TRBD1 (5 bases). V was pared by 0 bases and J by 9 bases, with 12 bases between. CDR3 size: 13 residues. Germline V CDR1 and CDR2: DFQATT, SNEGSKA (reference sequence). The CDR3 DNA follows: TGCAGTGCTAGAGACGTACGGGGCGGCACCATATATTTT. This translates into CSARDVRGGTIYF.

As regards this clonotype: Since a much larger clone is just one base distant, this may be a read error. J is TRBJ2-1 and V is TRBV9, with 11 bases identical to TRBD2. This CDR3 spans 19 amino acids. With V trimmed by 4 bases and J by 0 bases, 12 bases remained unmatched. Germline assignment: CDR1 SGDLS and CDR2 YYNGEE. In DNA form, the CDR3 reads TGTGCCAGCAGCCCAACTTTTGTGACTAGCGGGGTCTCCTACAATGAGCAGTTCTTC. Translation: CASSPTFVTSGVSYNEQFF.

The sample holds a few counts of this clonotype. The chain couples TRBV6-5 to TRBJ2-6, with a possible D match to TRBD2 (6 bases). CDR1 is MNHEY, CDR2 SVGAGI, per germline. The CDR3 is made up of 17 amino acids. Trimming took 4 bases from V and 0 from J, leaving 13 bases between them. The CDR3 nucleotides are TGTGCCAGCAGTTCCGGGACTTCTAGCTCTGGGGCCAACGTCCTGACTTTC. This encodes CASSSGTSSSGANVLTF.

This clonotype was counted many times. The CDR3 nucleotides are TGTGCCAGCAGTTTAGTTCAGGGGGCAAGCAATCAGCCCCAGCATTTT. As protein: CASSLVQGASNQPQHF. The chain has TRBV12-3 or TRBV12-4 and TRBJ1-5; 8 positions match TRBD1. V shed 1 base and J 1 base; nucleotides not matched to a gene: 3. The CDR3 length is 16 residues.

This clonotype was picked up many times. The chain carries TRBV14 and TRBJ1-6, with 8 bases fitting TRBD1. V was pared by 4 bases and J by 0 bases, with 5 bases of the junction left unmatched. CDR3 length equals 17 residues. Germline values: CDR1 SGHDN, CDR2 FVKESK. The CDR3 region has the DNA TGTGCCAGCAGCCCAGGACAGGGCCTCTCCTATAATTCACCCCTCCACTTT. It is translated as CASSPGQGLSYNSPLHF. The full variable domain, completed using reference TRBV14 and TRBJ1-6, is EAGVTQFPSHSVIEKGQTVTLRCDPISGHDNLYWYRRVMGKEIKFLLHFVKESKQDESGMPNNRFLAERTGGTYSTLKVQPAELEDSGVYFCASSPGQGLSYNSPLHFGNGTRLTVT.

This clonotype was detected ten times or more. V gene TRBV6-1 combines with J gene TRBJ2-3, with D perhaps TRBD2 (6 bases). V was cut by 6 bases and J by 11 bases, with 18 bases left in between. Germline CDR1 and CDR2: MNHNS and SASEGT. The CDR3 has 13 amino acids. CDR3 loop: CASRGGWNVVQYF. The CDR3 DNA reads as TGTGCCAGCAGGGGGGGATGGAACGTCGTGCAGTATTTT.

This clonotype was seen repeatedly, ten times or more. V usage is TRBV29-1 and J usage is TRBJ2-4; D assignment may be TRBD1 or TRBD2 (5 bases each). V was trimmed by 6 bases and J by 0 bases, leaving 9 bases between them. The CDR3 covers 13 residues. Germline CDR1 SQVTM, CDR2 ANQGSEA. This chain's CDR3 is CSVAGTAKNIQYF. As DNA, the CDR3 is TGCAGCGTCGCCGGGACAGCCAAAAACATTCAGTACTTC.

This clonotype has a handful of counts. The chain has TRBV3-1 and TRBJ2-2; D is unclear. This CDR3 spans 17 amino acids. Deletions cut 0 bases from V and 5 bases from J, with 16 bases between. CDR1 is LGHDT and CDR2 is YNNKEL in the germline V gene (reference sequence). The CDR3 here is CASSQEFSARTTGELFF. In DNA form, the CDR3 reads TGTGCCAGCAGCCAAGAATTTTCGGCCAGAACTACCGGGGAGCTGTTTTTT.

The chain has TRBV12-3 or TRBV12-4 and TRBJ2-3; D call uncertain. The CDR3 runs 14 residues. The V end lost 8 bases, the J end lost 2 bases, and 14 bases lay between the germline ends. CDR3 amino acids: CASGLSVHTDTQYF. CDR3 bases: TGTGCCAGCGGGCTGAGTGTTCACACAGATACGCAGTATTTT.

The chain uses TRBV25-1 and TRBJ1-4, with 7 nucleotides matching TRBD1. Per the germline V gene, CDR1 is MGHDK and CDR2 is SYGVNS. This CDR3 spans 16 amino acids. The V and J ends lost 3 bases and 3 bases, in that order; junction bases with no gene match: 7. The CDR3 protein is CASSDIKGTANEKLFF. CDR3 bases: TGTGCCAGCAGTGATATAAAAGGGACAGCTAATGAAAAACTGTTTTTT. Filled out from reference TRBV25-1 and TRBJ1-4, the complete variable domain reads EADIYQTPRYLVIGTGKKITLECSQTMGHDKMYWYQQDPGMELHLIHYSYGVNSTEKGDLSSESTVSRIRTEHFPLTLESARPSHTSQYLCASSDIKGTANEKLFFGSGTQLSVL.

This clonotype was counted many times. The chain links TRBV20-1 to TRBJ2-1; no reliable D call. V was cut by 1 base and J by 7 bases, with 8 bases left in between. The CDR3 runs 12 residues. Germline assignment: CDR1 DFQATT and CDR2 SNEGSKA (reference sequence). The CDR3 spells CSARVGHNEQFF. Written as DNA, the CDR3 is TGCAGTGCTAGAGTAGGTCATAATGAGCAGTTCTTC.

Comment on this clonotype: This clone may be a read error of a much larger clone one base away. The genes are TRBV7-2 and TRBJ2-4; 8 nucleotides match TRBD2. The CDR3 totals 13 residues. Germline V gene lookup returns CDR1 SGHTA and CDR2 FQGNSA. CDR3 in amino acids: CANSSSGKNIQYF. CDR3 nucleotide sequence: TGTGCCAACAGCTCTAGCGGGAAAAACATTCAGTACTTC.